The clone carrying this T cell receptor beta chain was counted a few times. Its antigen is not known. This PCR relied on a set of 60 Vbeta primers and 13 Jbeta primers. TCRdb's copy holds only in-frame clones and misses some; the assay was immunoSEQ multiplex PCR. The sample comprises around 190,000 clones, 70% to 85% of which are singletons, and 0.95% to 1.5% rests with the top ten. Germline V gene lookup returns CDR1 SGHDT and CDR2 YYEEEE. This CDR3 contains 15 residues. The V end lost 0 bases, the J end lost 3 bases, and 9 bases lay between the germline ends. These data belong to a study of cytomegalovirus exposure and HLA in healthy donors. Study-wide results and caveats: Testing in vitro showed three CMV-associated chains specific for CMV antigens. Reports showed the classifier diagnosing cytomegalovirus status with high specificity and sensitivity. The study flagged some 170 TCR beta chains as cytomegalovirus-associated. In a later analysis, productive TCRs from donors in an Asian-associated ancestry cluster reportedly carried fewer N-insertions than the cohort mean.

The chain recombines TRBV5-6 with TRBJ1-4; D may be TRBD1 (6 bases). This TCR came from a girl aged 2 to 9 in good health and CMV-seropositive. Sequencing input: PBMCs. The DNA of the CDR3 is TGTGCCAGCAGCTTGGTGGACAGTTCTAATGAAAAACTGTTTTTT. This gives the protein CASSLVDSSNEKLFF.